This TCR beta chain originates from a study of T cell responses to AZD1222 COVID-19 vaccine. Trimming removed 5 bases from V and 6 bases from J; junction bases left unmatched: 14. Per germline, CDR1 LNHNV and CDR2 YYDKDF (reference sequence). The CDR3 spans 18 residues. Second doses at about 4 or about 12 weeks were pooled. Libraries were prepared by immunoSEQ multiplex PCR; TCRdb keeps only in-frame clonotypes and omits some of them. The repertoire holds more than 70,000 clones, with around 93% as singletons. Regarding this clone: Its antigen is still unknown.

Study-wide results and caveats: Clonal diversity was possibly underestimated, and white British individuals and females predominated among donors. A reported finding is that nearly half of spike-specific TCRs target unmutated variant regions.

The receptor's source is an adult who received the AZD1222 COVID-19 vaccine. This chain links TRBV15 with TRBJ2-2; TRBD2 aligns across 11 bases. The starting material was peripheral blood, obtained 28 days after the second AZD1222 dose. The CDR3, as DNA: TGTGCCACCAGCTTTTTAGCGGGAGGGCCCATGGTATCCGGGGAGCTGTTTTTT. Amino acid sequence: CATSFLAGGPMVSGELFF.